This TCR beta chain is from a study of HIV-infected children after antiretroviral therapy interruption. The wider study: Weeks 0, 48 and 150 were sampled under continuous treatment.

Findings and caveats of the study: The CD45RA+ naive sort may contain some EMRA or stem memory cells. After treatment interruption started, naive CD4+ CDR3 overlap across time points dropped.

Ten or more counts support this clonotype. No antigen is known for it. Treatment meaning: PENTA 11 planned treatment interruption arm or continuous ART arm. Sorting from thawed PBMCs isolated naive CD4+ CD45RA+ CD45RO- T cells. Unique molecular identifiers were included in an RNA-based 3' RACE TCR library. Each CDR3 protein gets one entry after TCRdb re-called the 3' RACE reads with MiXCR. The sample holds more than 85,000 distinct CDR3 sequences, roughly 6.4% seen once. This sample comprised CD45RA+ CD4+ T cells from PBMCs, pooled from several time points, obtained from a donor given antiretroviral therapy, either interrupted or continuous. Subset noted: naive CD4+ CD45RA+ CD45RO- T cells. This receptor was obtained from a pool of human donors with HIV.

The CDR3 DNA reads TGTGCCAGCAGCCCGACAGGTGGCAATCAGCCCCAGCATTTT. Encoded protein: CASSPTGGNQPQHF. The V gene is TRBV7-2, the J gene TRBJ1-5; D possibly corresponds to TRBD1 (6 bases). The V end was cut by 5 bases, the J end by 2 bases, with 10 bases between. The CDR3 runs to 14 residues. The germline V gene encodes CDR1 SGHTA and CDR2 FQGNSA.